The 21 T cell receptor beta chains given below trace back to one sample, sequenced in a study of regulatory T cells in long-lasting Graves disease. Sample time point: newly diagnosed GD, antithyroid drugs for less than 3 months. Scientists built the TCR library using RNA that was extracted from PBMCs. Construction of the TCR beta libraries employed iRepertoire HTBI primers in conjunction with Arm-PCR of CDR3 regions. TCRdb processed the multiplex PCR reads anew with MiXCR; each CDR3 protein has one entry. The sample lists approximately 480,000 distinct CDR3 sequences, about 17% occurring once. This sample was shared with a second study, whose subject was T cells in Graves' hyperthyroidism and ophthalmopathy.

This specimen consisted of peripheral blood mononuclear cells (PBMCs), obtained at new diagnosis, from a patient treated with antithyroid drugs. The receptors come from a man aged 35 to 55 with Graves disease.

The table lists this clonotype with many counts. The CDR3 loop reads CASSGAGWNTEAFF. In DNA form, the CDR3 reads TGTGCCAGCAGTGGGGCAGGGTGGAACACTGAAGCTTTCTTT. This chain uses TRBV2 with TRBJ1-1; tentative D call: TRBD1 (5 bases). The CDR3 totals 14 residues. The V gene's germline CDR1 is SNHLY and CDR2 FYNNEI. The V end lost 4 bases, the J end lost 1 base, and 10 bases lay between the germline ends.

V gene TRBV6-2 or TRBV6-3 combines with J gene TRBJ2-7; perhaps TRBD1 as D (6 bases). V dropped 0 bases and J dropped 0 bases, with 9 bases sitting between them. The CDR3 runs to 15 residues. Germline lookup yields CDR1 MNHEY and CDR2 SVGEGT. This chain's CDR3 is CASSYSRGSSYEQYF. CDR3 DNA: TGTGCCAGCAGTTACTCCAGGGGTTCCTCCTACGAGCAGTACTTC.

This chain connects TRBV20-1 to TRBJ2-7; perhaps TRBD1 as D (6 bases). Germline V gene data show CDR1 as DFQATT and CDR2 as SNEGSKA (reference sequence). The length of the CDR3 is 15 residues. Trimming took off 0 bases at V and 4 bases at J, with 16 bases between the two ends. Here the CDR3 DNA reads TGCAGTGCTAGAGATGTTGGCAGGGGATTTTACGAGCAGTACTTC. This translates into CSARDVGRGFYEQYF.

This chain joins TRBV20-1 and TRBJ2-5; D not certain. The germline CDR1 and CDR2 sequences are DFQATT and SNEGSKA (reference sequence). This CDR3 has 12 amino acids. Trimming removed 2 bases from V and 5 bases from J, with 9 bases in between. CDR3 sequence: CSARPSAETQYF. CDR3 DNA sequence: TGCAGTGCTAGACCATCCGCGGAGACCCAGTACTTC.

This clonotype was counted ten times or more. V gene TRBV2 combines with J gene TRBJ1-4, with D possibly TRBD1 on 6 matching bases. Germline V gene data show CDR1 as SNHLY and CDR2 as FYNNEI. V was trimmed by 3 bases and J by 8 bases, leaving 13 bases between them. CDR3 length: 14 residues. CDR3 nucleotide sequence: TGTGCCAGCAGTGATGCCAGGGGCGAGGAAAAACTGTTTTTT. Its protein is CASSDARGEEKLFF.

In its sample, this clonotype was seen a few times. This could be a read error, since a much larger clone is one nucleotide away. The V gene is TRBV20-1, the J gene TRBJ2-3; TRBD2 matches 9 bases. Germline V lookup: CDR1 DFQATT, CDR2 SNEGSKA (reference sequence). The V segment lost 5 bases and the J segment 5 bases; nucleotides outside the gene matches: 11. This CDR3 comprises 15 residues. The DNA for the CDR3 is TGCAGTGCTGGAGTGTGGCTAGCGGGGCGAGATACGCAGTATTTT. Amino acids: CSAGVWLAGRDTQYF.

The chain recombines TRBV2 with TRBJ2-1; D gene ambiguous. Trimming cost V 7 bases and J 2 bases, with 12 bases left between them. The CDR3 is 14 amino acids. Per germline, CDR1 SNHLY and CDR2 FYNNEI. CDR3 nucleotides: TGTGCCAGCACCCCCCAGCGCACCTACAATGAGCAGTTCTTC. Its translation is CASTPQRTYNEQFF. Full variable domain (remainder filled in from reference TRBV2 and TRBJ2-1): EPEVTQTPSHQVTQMGQEVILRCVPISNHLYFYWYRQILGQKVEFLVSFYNNEISEKSEIFDDQFSVERPDGSNFTLKIRSTKLEDSAMYFCASTPQRTYNEQFFGPGTRLTVL.

At least ten counts were recorded for this clonotype. The chain joins TRBV28 to TRBJ2-7; 8 bases fit TRBD2. Trimming removed 3 bases from V and 6 bases from J; junction bases left unmatched: 13. Looked up from germline, CDR1 is MDHEN and CDR2 is SYDVKM. The CDR3 has 16 amino acids. Here the CDR3 reads CASSFRGSGNRGEQYF. The CDR3 nucleotides read TGTGCCAGCAGTTTCAGGGGTAGCGGGAACCGGGGCGAGCAGTACTTC.

This clonotype was picked up many times. The chain carries TRBV28 and TRBJ2-1, with 7 bases aligning to TRBD2. CDR1 MDHEN and CDR2 SYDVKM come from the germline V gene. This CDR3 is built from 14 residues. V dropped 8 bases and J dropped 4; count of bases not matched to a gene: 8. This CDR3 reads CASGAGEAYNEQFF. The DNA of the CDR3 is TGTGCCAGCGGGGCGGGAGAGGCTTACAATGAGCAGTTCTTC.

V is TRBV19 and J is TRBJ2-6; weak D call: TRBD1 (5 bases). Germline V CDR1 and CDR2: LNHDA, SQIVND (reference sequence). CDR3 length equals 12 residues. V gave up 10 bases and J gave up 6 bases, with 10 bases separating them. This CDR3 reads CATMDKANVLTF. CDR3 nucleotides: TGTGCCACCATGGACAAGGCCAACGTCCTGACTTTC.

This clonotype has ten or more counts. The chain is built from TRBV28 and TRBJ1-1; D is ambiguous. The CDR3 extends over 11 amino acids. Germline-derived CDR1 and CDR2 are MDHEN and SYDVKM. Trimming stripped 7 bases from V and 10 bases from J, with 13 bases between. CDR3 residues: CASTTPVVAFF. The CDR3 DNA sequence: TGTGCCAGCACCACTCCGGTTGTAGCTTTCTTT.

This clonotype was seen repeatedly, ten times or more. The chain has TRBV27 and TRBJ2-1; 15 bases fit TRBD2. The CDR3 is made up of 17 amino acids. Germline lookup yields CDR1 MNHEY and CDR2 SMNVEV (reference sequence). V dropped 5 bases and J dropped 8; count of bases not matched to a gene: 10. The CDR3 protein is CASSPYGTSGRSHEQFF. The DNA of the CDR3 is TGTGCCAGCAGTCCCTACGGGACTAGCGGGAGGTCGCATGAGCAGTTCTTC.

This clonotype has a handful of counts. The gene calls are TRBV12-3 or TRBV12-4 and TRBJ2-1; the D is unclear. V lost 3 bases and J lost 8, with 5 bases in between. The CDR3 extends over 11 amino acids. CDR3 amino acids: CASSFADEQFF. Here the CDR3 DNA reads TGTGCCAGCAGTTTCGCAGATGAGCAGTTCTTC.

This clonotype was picked up a small number of times. The V call is TRBV11-2, the J call TRBJ2-1, with 8 nucleotides matching TRBD2. J lost 8 bases, V lost 3 bases, and 15 bases had no gene match. Germline V CDR1 and CDR2: SGHAT, FQNNGV. CDR3 size: 17 residues. CDR3 protein: CASSFSGRLMRVDEQFF. Written as DNA, the CDR3 is TGTGCCAGCAGCTTCAGCGGGAGACTTATGAGGGTCGATGAGCAGTTCTTC. Variable domain in full (rest from reference TRBV11-2 and TRBJ2-1): EAGVAQSPRYKIIEKRQSVAFWCNPISGHATLYWYQQILGQGPKLLIQFQNNGVVDDSQLPKDRFSAERLKGVDSTLKIQPAKLEDSAVYLCASSFSGRLMRVDEQFFGPGTRLTVL.

This clonotype was found many times. The chain couples TRBV29-1 to TRBJ2-7; weak D call: TRBD1 (6 bases). From germline, CDR1 is SQVTM and CDR2 ANQGSEA. Trimming removed 6 bases at V and 2 bases at J, with 14 bases between. This CDR3 contains 13 residues. CDR3: CSVVTGLTYEQYF. The CDR3 DNA reads TGCAGCGTAGTGACAGGATTGACCTACGAGCAGTACTTC.

This CDR3 reads CSVRDRDRGNPSLYEQYF. The DNA for the CDR3 is TGCAGCGTCCGGGACCGGGACAGGGGGAATCCCAGTCTCTACGAGCAGTACTTC. V and J are TRBV29-1 and TRBJ2-7, with 11 bases fitting TRBD1. The J segment lost 3 bases and the V segment lost 6 bases, leaving 19 bases of the junction unmatched. CDR1 is SQVTM, CDR2 ANQGSEA, per germline. The CDR3 contains 18 residues.

The chain uses TRBV19 and TRBJ1-5; D gene unclear. Germline CDR1 is LNHDA and CDR2 is SQIVND (reference sequence). V lost 5 bases, J lost 0 bases, and 17 bases lay in between. There are 17 residues in the CDR3. The CDR3 reads CASSLGRLSYSNQPQHF. For the CDR3, the DNA is TGTGCCAGTAGTTTAGGTCGACTATCCTATAGCAATCAGCCCCAGCATTTT.

In this sample, this clonotype turned up a few times. V is TRBV4-2 and J is TRBJ2-2, with D uncertain. V shed 0 bases and J shed 8 bases, with 10 bases lying between them. CDR1 LGHNA and CDR2 YNFKEQ come from the germline V gene. The CDR3 runs 14 residues. CDR3 amino acids: CASSQDSSRGELFF. CDR3 nucleotides: TGTGCCAGCAGCCAAGATAGCTCCAGGGGGGAGCTGTTTTTT.

This clonotype was seen at least ten times. The chain has TRBV20-1 and TRBJ2-3; D gene unclear. Trimming pared 0 bases from V and 1 base from J, leaving 5 bases between. The germline V gene has CDR1 DFQATT and CDR2 SNEGSKA (reference sequence). This CDR3 spans 13 amino acids. CDR3 amino acids: CSARDTGTDTQYF. The CDR3 DNA reads TGCAGTGCTAGAGATACGGGCACAGATACGCAGTATTTT.

The rearrangement links TRBV19 to TRBJ1-5; the match to TRBD1 covers 8 bases. CDR1 is LNHDA and CDR2 is SQIVND in the germline V gene (reference sequence). The CDR3 has 14 amino acids. CDR3 DNA: TGTGCTTCCAAAACAGGGGGAAGCAATCAGCCCCAGCATTTT. This encodes CASKTGGSNQPQHF.

This clonotype was observed a handful of times. This chain connects TRBV5-4 to TRBJ2-1; D possibly corresponds to TRBD2 (5 bases). Trimming cost V 0 bases and J 4 bases, with 17 bases left between them. Looked up from germline, CDR1 is SGHNT and CDR2 is YYREEE (reference sequence). The CDR3 runs to 17 residues. Written as DNA, the CDR3 is TGTGCCAGCAGCTTGGGGGGAGCAGGTCCTATGTACAATGAGCAGTTCTTC. Translating gives CASSLGGAGPMYNEQFF.